The rows below give T cell receptor beta chains drawn from one sample of a study of control samples from healthy donors and cancer patients. Clones were read by immunoSEQ multiplex PCR, and TCRdb kept only the in-frame ones, dropping some. Of about 52,000 clones listed, 85% to 95% were seen once; the top ten hold approximately 2.4%. The sample taken for sequencing was blood. Every receptor here comes from a man aged 25-45 years in good health. The CDR3 runs from the conserved cysteine through the conserved F or W.

V	J	CDR3
TRBV9	TRBJ2-7	CASSVDVTSYEQYF
TRBV10-1	TRBJ2-1	CASSETGGPIIEQFF
TRBV7-2	TRBJ2-7	CASSLGRGSYEQYF
TRBV28	TRBJ2-5	CASSIEDREETQYF
TRBV11-2	TRBJ2-7	CASSLPGTSGSYEQYF
TRBV25-1	TRBJ1-1	CASGQGSEAFF
TRBV7-3	TRBJ2-5	CASSSLYGETQYF
TRBV18	TRBJ2-7	CARSDRGYEQYF
TRBV19	TRBJ2-3	CASIGRERGTDTQYF
TRBV19	TRBJ1-3	CASSSSSGNTIYF
TRBV15	TRBJ2-7	CATSRGRTGRIGLVEQYF
TRBV12-3/TRBV12-4	TRBJ2-1	CASTISQVEQFF
TRBV25-1	TRBJ2-1	CASSEPGLAANEQFF
TRBV18	TRBJ2-7	CASSLGTPGGYEQYF
TRBV3-1/TRBV3-2	TRBJ2-7	CASSHHNSYEQYF
TRBV28	TRBJ1-2	CASTSTAVAYGYTF
TRBV5-1	TRBJ2-7	CASSHGQLLFSYEQYF
TRBV28	TRBJ2-5	CASKTGVSETQYF
TRBV18	TRBJ1-1	CASSPNRDTEAFF
TRBV6-6	TRBJ2-7	CASRALASSEQYF
TRBV27	TRBJ1-1	CASSSTPRGTEAFF
TRBV30	TRBJ1-1	CAWDRVNTEAFF
TRBV3-1/TRBV3-2	TRBJ1-4	CASSQAFGEKLFF
TRBV7-8	TRBJ2-1	CASNQRGGGGQGYNEQFF
TRBV3-1/TRBV3-2	TRBJ2-5	CARSQGGGFRETQYF
TRBV30	TRBJ1-1	CAWTYTERNTEAFF
TRBV7-2	TRBJ2-7	CASSLGGFFGYEQYF
TRBV20-1	TRBJ1-4	CSASGAEKLFF
TRBV28	TRBJ1-1	CASSYQGNTEAFF
TRBV6-5	TRBJ1-3	CASRPVFSGNTIYF
TRBV5-1	TRBJ2-7	CASSPAANTFYEQYF
TRBV29-1	TRBJ1-2	CSVEYGTGVEGNYGYTF
TRBV28	TRBJ1-1	CASSWPYTGWAMNTEAFF
TRBV7-9	TRBJ2-6	CATDRGSSTGANVLTF
TRBV28	TRBJ2-7	CASTPGLYYEQYF
TRBV12-5	TRBJ2-2	CASGLGQGATGELFF
TRBV10-1	TRBJ2-1	CASSESRLAGDNEQFF
TRBV9	TRBJ2-1	CASSVQAGGPYEQFF
TRBV5-1	TRBJ2-7	CASSLRTGSYEQYF
TRBV6-5	TRBJ2-7	CAGRDGTSYEQYF
TRBV27	TRBJ2-1	CASRGSGRGEQFF
TRBV7-9	TRBJ1-4	CASSLGQGNEKLFF
TRBV6-1	TRBJ1-4	CASSEGWVELFF
TRBV5-1	TRBJ2-7	CASSLASGSFYEQYF
TRBV14	TRBJ1-4	CASSQDLSNEKLFF
TRBV15	TRBJ1-2	CATSRPRQGELHGYTF
TRBV5-1	TRBJ1-1	CASSWGPGGTEAFF
TRBV4-1	TRBJ1-2	CASSQGRQGYYGYTF
TRBV27	TRBJ2-1	CASSSEGPTEQFF
TRBV5-1	TRBJ2-5	CASSPGLAGGQETQYF
TRBV5-1	TRBJ2-5	CASRAGQETQYF
TRBV10-3	TRBJ1-5	CAISEYRDGQPQHF
TRBV2	TRBJ1-4	CASSSSAAGVEKLFF
TRBV7-2	TRBJ2-3	CASSPSSGRADTQYF
TRBV7-8	TRBJ2-7	CASSLAHRAYEQYF
TRBV5-6	TRBJ1-3	CASSSQDTSGNTIYF
TRBV27	TRBJ1-4	CASSSGTVINEKLFF
TRBV9	TRBJ1-6	CASSKGGGSYNSPLHF
TRBV5-8	TRBJ1-6	CASSLEGVGSPLHF
TRBV21-1	TRBJ1-2	CASSAGPGRYGYTF